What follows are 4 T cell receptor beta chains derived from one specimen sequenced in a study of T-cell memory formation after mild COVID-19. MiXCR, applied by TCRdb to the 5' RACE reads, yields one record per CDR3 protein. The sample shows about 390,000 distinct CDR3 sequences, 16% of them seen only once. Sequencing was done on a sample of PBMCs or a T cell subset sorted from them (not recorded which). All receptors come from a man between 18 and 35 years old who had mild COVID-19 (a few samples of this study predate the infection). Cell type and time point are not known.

The CDR3 region has the DNA TGTGCCAGCAGCCTCTCGTGGACAGACCGAAACACCATATATTTT. Residues: CASSLSWTDRNTIYF. The genes are TRBV3-1 and TRBJ1-3; a possible D gene is TRBD1 (6 bases). Germline V gene sequence: CDR1 LGHDT, CDR2 YNNKEL (reference sequence). CDR3 length: 15 amino acids. V lost 4 bases, J lost 5 bases, and 15 bases lay in between.

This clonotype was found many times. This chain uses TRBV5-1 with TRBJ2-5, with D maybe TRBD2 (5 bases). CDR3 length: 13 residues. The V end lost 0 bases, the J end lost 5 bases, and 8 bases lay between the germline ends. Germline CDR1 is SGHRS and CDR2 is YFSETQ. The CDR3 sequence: CASSLGGLETQYF. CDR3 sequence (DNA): TGCGCCAGCAGCTTGGGAGGGTTGGAGACCCAGTACTTC.

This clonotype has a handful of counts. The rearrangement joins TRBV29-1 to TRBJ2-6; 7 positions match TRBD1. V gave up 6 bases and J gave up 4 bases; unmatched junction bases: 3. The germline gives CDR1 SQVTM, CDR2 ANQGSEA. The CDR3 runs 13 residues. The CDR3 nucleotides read TGCAGCGTGACAGGGAACGGGGCCAACGTCCTGACTTTC. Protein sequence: CSVTGNGANVLTF. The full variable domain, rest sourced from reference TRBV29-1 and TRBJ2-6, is SAVISQKPSRDICQRGTSLTIQCQVDSQVTMMFWYRQQPGQSLTLIATANQGSEATYESGFVIDKFPISRPNLTFSTLTVSNMSPEDSSIYLCSVTGNGANVLTFGAGSRLTVL.

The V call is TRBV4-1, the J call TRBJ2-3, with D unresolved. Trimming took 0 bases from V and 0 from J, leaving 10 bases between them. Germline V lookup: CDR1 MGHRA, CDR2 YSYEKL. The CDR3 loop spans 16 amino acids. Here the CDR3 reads CASSQEWQPSTDTQYF. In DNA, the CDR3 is TGCGCCAGCAGCCAAGAGTGGCAACCTAGCACAGATACGCAGTATTTT.